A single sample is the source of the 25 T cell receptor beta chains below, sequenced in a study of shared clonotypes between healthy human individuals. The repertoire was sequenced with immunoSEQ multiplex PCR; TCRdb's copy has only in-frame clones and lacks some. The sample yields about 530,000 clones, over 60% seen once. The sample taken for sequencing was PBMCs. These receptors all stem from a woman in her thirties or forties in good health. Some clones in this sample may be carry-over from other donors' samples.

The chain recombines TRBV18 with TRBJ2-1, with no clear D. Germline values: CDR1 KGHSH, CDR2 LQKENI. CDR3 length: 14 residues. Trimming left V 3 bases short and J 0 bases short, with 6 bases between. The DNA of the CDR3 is TGTGCCAGCTCACCTAGTGGCTCCTACAATGAGCAGTTCTTC. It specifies CASSPSGSYNEQFF.

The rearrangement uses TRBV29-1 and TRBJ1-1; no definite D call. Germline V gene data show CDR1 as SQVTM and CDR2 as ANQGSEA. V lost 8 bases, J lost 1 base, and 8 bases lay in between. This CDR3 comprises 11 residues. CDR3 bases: TGCAGCCTGGAGGGGAACACTGAAGCTTTCTTT. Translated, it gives CSLEGNTEAFF.

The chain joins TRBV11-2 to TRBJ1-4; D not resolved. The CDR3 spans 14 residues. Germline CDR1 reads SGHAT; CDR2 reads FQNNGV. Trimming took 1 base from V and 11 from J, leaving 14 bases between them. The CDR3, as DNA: TGTGCCAGCAGCTTAGCTGGCCAAATGGGGAAACTGTTTTTT. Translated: CASSLAGQMGKLFF.

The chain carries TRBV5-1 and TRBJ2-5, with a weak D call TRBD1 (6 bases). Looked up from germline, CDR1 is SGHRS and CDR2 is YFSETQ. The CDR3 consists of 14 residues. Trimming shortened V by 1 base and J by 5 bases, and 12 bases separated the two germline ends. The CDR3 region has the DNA TGCGCCAGCAGCTTGACAGGGTTTATTGAGACCCAGTACTTC. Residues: CASSLTGFIETQYF.

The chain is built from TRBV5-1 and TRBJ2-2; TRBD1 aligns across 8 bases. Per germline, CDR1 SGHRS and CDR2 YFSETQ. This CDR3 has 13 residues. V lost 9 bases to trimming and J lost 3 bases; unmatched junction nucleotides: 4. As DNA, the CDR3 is TGCGCCACCGGGACAGGTGACACCGGGGAGCTGTTTTTT. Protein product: CATGTGDTGELFF.

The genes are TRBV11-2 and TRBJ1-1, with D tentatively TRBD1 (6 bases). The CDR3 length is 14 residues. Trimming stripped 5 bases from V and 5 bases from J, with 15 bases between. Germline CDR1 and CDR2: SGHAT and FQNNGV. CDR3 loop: CASSPQGLGTEAFF. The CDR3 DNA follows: TGTGCCAGCAGCCCTCAGGGGCTGGGGACTGAAGCTTTCTTT.

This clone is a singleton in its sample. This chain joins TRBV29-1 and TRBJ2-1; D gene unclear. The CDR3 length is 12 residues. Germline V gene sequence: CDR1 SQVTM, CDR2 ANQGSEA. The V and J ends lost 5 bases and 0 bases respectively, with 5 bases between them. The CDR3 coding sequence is TGCAGCGTTAGGAGCTCCTACAATGAGCAGTTCTTC. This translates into CSVRSSYNEQFF.

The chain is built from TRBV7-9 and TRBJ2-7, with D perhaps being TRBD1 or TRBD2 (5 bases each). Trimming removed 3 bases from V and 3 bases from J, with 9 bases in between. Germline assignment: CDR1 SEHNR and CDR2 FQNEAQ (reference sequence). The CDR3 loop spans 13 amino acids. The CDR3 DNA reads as TGTGCCAGCAGCTTCGGGGCCTACTACGAGCAGTACTTC. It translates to CASSFGAYYEQYF.

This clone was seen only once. In nucleotides, the CDR3 is TGTGCCAGCTCACCTGAAGGTCTCGAGAGCACAGATACGCAGTATTTT. Its protein product is CASSPEGLESTDTQYF. This chain joins TRBV18 and TRBJ2-3, with D hard to call. The V end lost 3 bases, the J end lost 0 bases, and 13 bases lay between the germline ends. This CDR3 is 16 amino acids long. CDR1 KGHSH and CDR2 LQKENI come from the germline V gene. Variable domain in full (rest from reference TRBV18 and TRBJ2-3): NAGVMQNPRHLVRRRGQEARLRCSPMKGHSHVYWYRQLPEEGLKFMVYLQKENIIDESGMPKERFSAEFPKEGPSILRIQQVVRGDSAAYFCASSPEGLESTDTQYFGPGTRLTVL.

The CDR3 region has the DNA TGCGCCAGCAGCCAAGATACGAGGGCGGCTGAGCAGTTCTTC. Amino acid sequence: CASSQDTRAAEQFF. V usage is TRBV4-3 and J usage is TRBJ2-1; a possible D gene is TRBD2 (5 bases). CDR3 length: 14 amino acids. V was cut by 0 bases and J by 9 bases, with 12 bases left in between. The germline V gene has CDR1 LGHNA and CDR2 YSLEER.

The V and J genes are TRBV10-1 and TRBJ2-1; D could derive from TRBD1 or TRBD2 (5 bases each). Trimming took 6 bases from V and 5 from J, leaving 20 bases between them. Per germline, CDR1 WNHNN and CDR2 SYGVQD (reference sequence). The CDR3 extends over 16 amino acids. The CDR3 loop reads CASSPGPESGDNEQFF. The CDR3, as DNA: TGCGCCAGCAGCCCGGGGCCGGAAAGCGGTGACAATGAGCAGTTCTTC.

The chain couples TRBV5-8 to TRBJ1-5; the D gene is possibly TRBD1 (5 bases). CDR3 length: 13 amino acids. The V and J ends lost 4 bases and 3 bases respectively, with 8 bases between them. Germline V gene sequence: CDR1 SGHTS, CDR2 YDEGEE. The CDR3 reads CASSRDVNQPQHF. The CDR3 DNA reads TGTGCCAGCAGCCGGGACGTCAATCAGCCCCAGCATTTT.

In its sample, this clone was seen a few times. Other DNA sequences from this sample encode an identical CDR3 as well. CDR3 sequence: CASSSGDNYNEQFF. The CDR3 region has the DNA TGCGCCAGCAGCTCAGGGGATAACTACAATGAGCAGTTCTTC. This chain connects TRBV5-1 to TRBJ2-1, with a tentative D call TRBD1 (6 bases). V gave up 3 bases and J gave up 3 bases, with 10 bases separating them. Looked up from germline, CDR1 is SGHRS and CDR2 is YFSETQ. This CDR3 comprises 14 residues.

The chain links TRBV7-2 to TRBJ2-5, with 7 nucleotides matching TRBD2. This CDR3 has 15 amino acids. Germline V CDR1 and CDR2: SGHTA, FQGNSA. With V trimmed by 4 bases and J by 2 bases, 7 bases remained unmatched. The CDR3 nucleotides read TGTGCCAGCAGCTCTCTCGGGACTACACAAGAGACCCAGTACTTC. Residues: CASSSLGTTQETQYF.

This CDR3 reads CASSLNWRANYGYTF. DNA for the CDR3: TGTGCCAGCAGCTTGAACTGGAGGGCAAACTATGGCTACACCTTC. The V call is TRBV7-2, the J call TRBJ1-2; D not certain. Germline CDR1 is SGHTA and CDR2 is FQGNSA. The CDR3 is made up of 15 amino acids. V gave up 3 bases and J gave up 2 bases, with 13 bases separating them.

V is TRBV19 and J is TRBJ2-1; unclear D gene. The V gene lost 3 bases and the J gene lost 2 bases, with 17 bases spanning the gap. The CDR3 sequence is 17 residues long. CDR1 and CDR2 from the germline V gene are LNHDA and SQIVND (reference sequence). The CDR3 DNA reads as TGTGCCAGTAGTATTCGCTTGGGCCTCCGGGCCTACAATGAGCAGTTCTTC. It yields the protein CASSIRLGLRAYNEQFF.

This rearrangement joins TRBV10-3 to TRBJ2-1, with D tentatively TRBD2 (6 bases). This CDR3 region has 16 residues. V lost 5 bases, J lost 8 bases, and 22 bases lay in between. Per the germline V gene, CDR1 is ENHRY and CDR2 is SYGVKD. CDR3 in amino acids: CAISTRLGEGLYEQFF. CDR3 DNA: TGTGCCATCAGTACCCGACTAGGTGAGGGGTTATATGAGCAGTTCTTC.

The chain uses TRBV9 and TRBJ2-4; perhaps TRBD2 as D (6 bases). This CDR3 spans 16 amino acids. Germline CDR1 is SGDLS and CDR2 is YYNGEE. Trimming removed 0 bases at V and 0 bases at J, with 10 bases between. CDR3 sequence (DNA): TGTGCCAGCAGCGTAGCTCCGGGACTAGCCAAAAACATTCAGTACTTC. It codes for CASSVAPGLAKNIQYF.

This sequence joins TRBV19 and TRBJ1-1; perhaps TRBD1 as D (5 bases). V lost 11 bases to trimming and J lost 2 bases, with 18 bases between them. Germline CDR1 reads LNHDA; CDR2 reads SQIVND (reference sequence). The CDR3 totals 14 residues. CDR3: CAGQWGGGNTEAFF. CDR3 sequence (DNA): TGTGCCGGTCAATGGGGGGGAGGAAACACTGAAGCTTTCTTT. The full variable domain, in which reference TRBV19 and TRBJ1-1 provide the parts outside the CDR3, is DGGITQSPKYLFRKEGQNVTLSCEQNLNHDAMYWYRQDPGQGLRLIYYSQIVNDFQKGDIAEGYSVSREKKESFPLTVTSAQKNPTAFYLCAGQWGGGNTEAFFGQGTRLTVV.

This CDR3 reads CASWDTRTGELFF. CDR3 in DNA: TGTGCCAGCTGGGACACCAGGACCGGGGAGCTGTTTTTT. The V call is TRBV7-9, the J call TRBJ2-2; a weak D match, TRBD1 (6 bases). V lost 8 bases and J lost 5, with 12 bases in between. Germline V gene sequence: CDR1 SEHNR, CDR2 FQNEAQ (reference sequence). CDR3 size: 13 residues. The variable domain in full, completed from reference TRBV7-9 and TRBJ2-2, reads DTGVSQNPRHKITKRGQNVTFRCDPISEHNRLYWYRQTLGQGPEFLTYFQNEAQLEKSRLLSDRFSAERPKGSFSTLEIQRTEQGDSAMYLCASWDTRTGELFFGEGSRLTVL.

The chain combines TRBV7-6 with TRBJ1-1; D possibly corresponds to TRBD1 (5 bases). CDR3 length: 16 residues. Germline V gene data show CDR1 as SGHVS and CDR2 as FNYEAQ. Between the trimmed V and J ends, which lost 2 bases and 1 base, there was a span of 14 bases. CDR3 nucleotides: TGTGCCAGCAGCTTATCGGCAGGGCAGGCGAACACTGAAGCTTTCTTT. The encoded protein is CASSLSAGQANTEAFF.

CDR3 DNA: TGTGCCAGCAGTTTTCCGGGACTAGCGGGAGTAGTTGAGCAGTTCTTC. Translation: CASSFPGLAGVVEQFF. The chain combines TRBV28 with TRBJ2-1, with TRBD2 matching over 14 bases. The germline V gene has CDR1 MDHEN and CDR2 SYDVKM. Trimming at V came to 3 bases and at J to 9 bases, leaving 7 bases not matched to a gene. The CDR3 loop spans 16 amino acids. Full variable domain (rest looked up from reference TRBV28 and TRBJ2-1): DVKVTQSSRYLVKRTGEKVFLECVQDMDHENMFWYRQDPGLGLRLIYFSYDVKMKEKGDIPEGYSVSREKKERFSLILESASTNQTSMYLCASSFPGLAGVVEQFFGPGTRLTVL.

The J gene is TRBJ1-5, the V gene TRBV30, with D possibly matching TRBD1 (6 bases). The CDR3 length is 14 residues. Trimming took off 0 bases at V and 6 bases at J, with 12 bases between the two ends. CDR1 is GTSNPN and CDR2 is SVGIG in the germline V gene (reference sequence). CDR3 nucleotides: TGTGCCTGGAGTGTACAGGGTACTGGTCAGCCCCAGCATTTT. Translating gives CAWSVQGTGQPQHF.

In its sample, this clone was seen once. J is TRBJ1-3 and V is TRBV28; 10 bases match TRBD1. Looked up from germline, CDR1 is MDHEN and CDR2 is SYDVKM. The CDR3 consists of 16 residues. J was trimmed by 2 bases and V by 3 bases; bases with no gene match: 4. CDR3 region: CASSFTGTGAGNTIYF. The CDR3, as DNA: TGTGCCAGCAGTTTTACCGGGACAGGGGCTGGAAACACCATATATTTT. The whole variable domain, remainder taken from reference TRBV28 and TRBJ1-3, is DVKVTQSSRYLVKRTGEKVFLECVQDMDHENMFWYRQDPGLGLRLIYFSYDVKMKEKGDIPEGYSVSREKKERFSLILESASTNQTSMYLCASSFTGTGAGNTIYFGEGSWLTVV.

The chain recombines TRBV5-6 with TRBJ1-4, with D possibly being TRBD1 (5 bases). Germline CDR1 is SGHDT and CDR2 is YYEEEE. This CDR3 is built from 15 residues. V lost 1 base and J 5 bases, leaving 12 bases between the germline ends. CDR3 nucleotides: TGTGCCAGCAGCTTGCAGGGTAGACAGAATGAAAAACTGTTTTTT. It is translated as CASSLQGRQNEKLFF.